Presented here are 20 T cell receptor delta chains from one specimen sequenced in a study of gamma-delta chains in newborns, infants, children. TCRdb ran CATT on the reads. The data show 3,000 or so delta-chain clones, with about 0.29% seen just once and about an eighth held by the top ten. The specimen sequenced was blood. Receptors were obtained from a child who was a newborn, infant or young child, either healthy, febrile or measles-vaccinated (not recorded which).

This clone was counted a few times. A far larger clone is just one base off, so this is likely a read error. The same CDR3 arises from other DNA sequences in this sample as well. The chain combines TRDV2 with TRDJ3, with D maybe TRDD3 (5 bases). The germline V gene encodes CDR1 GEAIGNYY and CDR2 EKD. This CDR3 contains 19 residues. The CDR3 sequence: CACDPPRGVSSWDTRQMFF. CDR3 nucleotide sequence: TGTGCTTGTGACCCTCCCCGGGGGGTGAGCTCCTGGGACACCCGACAGATGTTTTTC.

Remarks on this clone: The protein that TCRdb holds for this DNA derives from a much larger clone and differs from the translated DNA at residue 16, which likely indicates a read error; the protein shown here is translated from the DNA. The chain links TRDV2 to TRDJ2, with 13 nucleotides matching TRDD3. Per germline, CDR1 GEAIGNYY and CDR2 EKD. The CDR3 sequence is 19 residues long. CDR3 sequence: CACDPTGGYAPALTAELFF. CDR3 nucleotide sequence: TGTGCCTGTGACCCTACTGGGGGATACGCCCCAGCTTTGACAGCAGAACTCTTCTTT.

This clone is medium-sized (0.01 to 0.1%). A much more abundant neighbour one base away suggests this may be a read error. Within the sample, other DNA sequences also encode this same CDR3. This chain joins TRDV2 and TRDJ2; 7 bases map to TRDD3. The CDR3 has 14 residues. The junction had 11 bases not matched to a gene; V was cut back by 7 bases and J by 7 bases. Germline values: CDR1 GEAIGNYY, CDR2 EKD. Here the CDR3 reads CACDPWGVEAQLFF. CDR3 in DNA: TGTGCCTGCGACCCCTGGGGGGTAGAAGCACAACTCTTCTTT.

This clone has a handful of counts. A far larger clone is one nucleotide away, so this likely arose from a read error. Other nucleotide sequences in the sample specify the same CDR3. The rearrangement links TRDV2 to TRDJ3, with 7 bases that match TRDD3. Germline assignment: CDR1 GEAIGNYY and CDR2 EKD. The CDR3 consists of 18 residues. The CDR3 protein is CACDTAGGISWDTRQMFF. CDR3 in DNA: TGTGCCTGTGACACCGCTGGGGGGATCTCCTGGGATACCCGACAGATGTTTTTC.

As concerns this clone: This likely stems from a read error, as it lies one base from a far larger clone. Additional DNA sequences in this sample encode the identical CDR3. CDR3 sequence: CACDGLLGDKALTAQLFF. The CDR3 DNA follows: TGTGCCTGTGACGGATTACTGGGGGACAAGGCTTTGACAGCACAACTCTTCTTT. The J gene is TRDJ2, the V gene TRDV2, with TRDD3 identical over 9 bases. This CDR3 is built from 18 residues. V shed 3 bases and J 0 bases; nucleotides not matched to a gene: 10. Germline CDR1 is GEAIGNYY and CDR2 is EKD.

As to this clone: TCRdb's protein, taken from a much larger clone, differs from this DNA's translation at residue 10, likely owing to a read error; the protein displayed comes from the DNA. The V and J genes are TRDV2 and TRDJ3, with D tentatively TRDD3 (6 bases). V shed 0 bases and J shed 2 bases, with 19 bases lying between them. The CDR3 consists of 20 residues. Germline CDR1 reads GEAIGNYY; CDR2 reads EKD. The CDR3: CACDTVLRGCNTWDTRQMFF. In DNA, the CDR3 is TGTGCCTGTGACACCGTATTAAGGGGATGTAACACCTGGGACACCCGACAGATGTTTTTC.

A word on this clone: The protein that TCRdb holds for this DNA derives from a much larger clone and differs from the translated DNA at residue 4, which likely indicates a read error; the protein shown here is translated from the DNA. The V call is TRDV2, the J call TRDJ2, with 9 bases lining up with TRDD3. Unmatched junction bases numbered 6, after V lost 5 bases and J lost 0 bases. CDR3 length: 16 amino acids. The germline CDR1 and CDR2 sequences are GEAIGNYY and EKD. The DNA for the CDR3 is TGTGCCTGTGCCGTACTGGGGGAAGCTTTGACAGCACAACTCTTCTTT. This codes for CACAVLGEALTAQLFF.

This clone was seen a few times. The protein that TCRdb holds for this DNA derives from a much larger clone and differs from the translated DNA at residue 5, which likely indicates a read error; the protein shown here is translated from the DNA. CDR3 residues: CACDAVELGDMNTDKLIF. The CDR3 bases are TGTGCCTGTGACGCCGTTGAACTGGGGGATATGAACACCGATAAACTCATCTTT. This chain uses TRDV2 with TRDJ1; 11 positions match TRDD3. Trimming removed 3 bases from V and 0 bases from J; junction bases left unmatched: 11. Germline V gene lookup returns CDR1 GEAIGNYY and CDR2 EKD. The CDR3 covers 18 residues.

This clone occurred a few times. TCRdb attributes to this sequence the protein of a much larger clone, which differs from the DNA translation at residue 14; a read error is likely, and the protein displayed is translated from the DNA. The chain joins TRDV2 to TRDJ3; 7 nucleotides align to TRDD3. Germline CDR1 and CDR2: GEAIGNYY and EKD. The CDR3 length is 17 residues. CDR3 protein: CACDTWGSSWDTRRMFF. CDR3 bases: TGTGCCTGTGACACCTGGGGGAGCTCCTGGGACACCCGACGGATGTTTTTC.

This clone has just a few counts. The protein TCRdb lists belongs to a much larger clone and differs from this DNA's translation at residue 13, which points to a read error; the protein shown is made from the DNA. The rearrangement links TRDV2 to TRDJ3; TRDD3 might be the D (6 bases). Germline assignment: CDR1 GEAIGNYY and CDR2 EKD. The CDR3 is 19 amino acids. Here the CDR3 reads CACDTWAVPSSWGTRQMFF. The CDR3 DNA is TGTGCCTGTGACACCTGGGCCGTTCCATCCTCCTGGGGCACCCGACAGATGTTTTTC.

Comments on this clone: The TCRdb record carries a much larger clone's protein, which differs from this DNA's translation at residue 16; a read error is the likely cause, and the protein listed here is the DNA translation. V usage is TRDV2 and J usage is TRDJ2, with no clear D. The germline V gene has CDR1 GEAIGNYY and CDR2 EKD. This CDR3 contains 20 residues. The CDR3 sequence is CACDTVLPDPSLALTTQLFF. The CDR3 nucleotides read TGTGCCTGTGACACGGTCCTGCCGGATCCCTCTTTGGCTTTGACAACACAACTCTTCTTT.

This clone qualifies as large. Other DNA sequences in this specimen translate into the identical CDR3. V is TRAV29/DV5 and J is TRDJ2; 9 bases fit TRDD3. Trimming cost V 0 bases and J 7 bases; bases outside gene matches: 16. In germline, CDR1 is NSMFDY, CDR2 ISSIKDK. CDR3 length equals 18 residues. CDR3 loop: CAASVSGGYRPRKAQLFF. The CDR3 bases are TGTGCAGCAAGCGTCTCGGGGGGATACAGACCTCGGAAAGCACAACTCTTCTTT.

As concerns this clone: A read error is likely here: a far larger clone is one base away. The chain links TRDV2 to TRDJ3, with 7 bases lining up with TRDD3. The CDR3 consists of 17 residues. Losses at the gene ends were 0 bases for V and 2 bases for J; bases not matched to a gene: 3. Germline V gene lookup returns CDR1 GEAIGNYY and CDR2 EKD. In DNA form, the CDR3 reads TGTGCCTGTGACACCGGGGGATTCGCCTGGGACACCCGACAGATGTTTTTC. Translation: CACDTGGFAWDTRQMFF.

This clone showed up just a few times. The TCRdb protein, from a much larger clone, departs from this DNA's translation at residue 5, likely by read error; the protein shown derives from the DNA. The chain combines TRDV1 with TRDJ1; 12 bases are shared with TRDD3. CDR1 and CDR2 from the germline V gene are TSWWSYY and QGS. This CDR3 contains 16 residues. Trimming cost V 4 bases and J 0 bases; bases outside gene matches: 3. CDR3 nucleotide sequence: TGTGCTCTTGGGGTGTACTGGGGGATACACACCGATAAACTCATCTTT. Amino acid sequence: CALGVYWGIHTDKLIF.

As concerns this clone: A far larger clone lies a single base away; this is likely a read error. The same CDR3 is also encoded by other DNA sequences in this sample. The CDR3 sequence is CACDTLLGDTPTAQLFF. CDR3 in DNA: TGCGCCTGTGACACCCTACTGGGGGATACACCCACAGCACAACTCTTCTTT. The chain is built from TRDV2 and TRDJ2; 12 positions match TRDD3. The CDR3 contains 17 residues. The V gene's germline CDR1 is GEAIGNYY and CDR2 EKD.

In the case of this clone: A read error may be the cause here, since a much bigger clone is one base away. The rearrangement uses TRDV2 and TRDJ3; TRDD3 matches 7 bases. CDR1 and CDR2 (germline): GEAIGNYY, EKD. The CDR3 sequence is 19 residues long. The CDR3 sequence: CACGTVWGVSSWDTRQMFF. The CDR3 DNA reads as TGTGCCTGTGGCACCGTCTGGGGGGTGAGCTCCTGGGACACCCGACAGATGTTTTTC.

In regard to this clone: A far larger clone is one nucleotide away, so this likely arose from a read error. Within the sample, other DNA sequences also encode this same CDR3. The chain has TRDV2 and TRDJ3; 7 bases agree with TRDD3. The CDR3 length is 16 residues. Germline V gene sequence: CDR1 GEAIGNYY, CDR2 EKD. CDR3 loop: CACDWGSSWDTRQMFF. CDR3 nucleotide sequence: TGTGCCTGTGACTGGGGGAGCTCCTGGGACACCCGACAAATGTTTTTC.

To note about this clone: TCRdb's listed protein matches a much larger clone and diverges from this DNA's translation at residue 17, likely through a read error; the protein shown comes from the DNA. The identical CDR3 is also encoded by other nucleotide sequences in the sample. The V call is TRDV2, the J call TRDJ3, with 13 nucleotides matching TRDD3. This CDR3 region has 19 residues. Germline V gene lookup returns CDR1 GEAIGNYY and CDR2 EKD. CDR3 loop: CACDTVLGDTPWDTRQTFF. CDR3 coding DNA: TGTGCCTGTGACACCGTACTGGGGGATACGCCCTGGGACACCCGACAGACGTTTTTC.

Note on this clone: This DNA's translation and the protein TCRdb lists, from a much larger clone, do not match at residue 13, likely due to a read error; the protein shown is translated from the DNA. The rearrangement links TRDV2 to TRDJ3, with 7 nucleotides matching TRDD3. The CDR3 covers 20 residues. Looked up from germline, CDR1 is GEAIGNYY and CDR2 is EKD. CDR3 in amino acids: CACDTAWGVFSSRDTRQMFF. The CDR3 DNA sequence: TGTGCCTGTGACACCGCCTGGGGGGTTTTCAGCTCCCGGGACACCCGACAGATGTTTTTC.

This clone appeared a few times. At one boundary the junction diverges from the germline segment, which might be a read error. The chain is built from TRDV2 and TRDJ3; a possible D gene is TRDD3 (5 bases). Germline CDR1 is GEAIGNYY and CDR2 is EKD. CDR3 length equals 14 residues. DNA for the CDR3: TGTGCCTGTGACACCTGGGGACCGGCCCGACAGACGTTTTTC. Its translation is CACDTWGPARQTFF.